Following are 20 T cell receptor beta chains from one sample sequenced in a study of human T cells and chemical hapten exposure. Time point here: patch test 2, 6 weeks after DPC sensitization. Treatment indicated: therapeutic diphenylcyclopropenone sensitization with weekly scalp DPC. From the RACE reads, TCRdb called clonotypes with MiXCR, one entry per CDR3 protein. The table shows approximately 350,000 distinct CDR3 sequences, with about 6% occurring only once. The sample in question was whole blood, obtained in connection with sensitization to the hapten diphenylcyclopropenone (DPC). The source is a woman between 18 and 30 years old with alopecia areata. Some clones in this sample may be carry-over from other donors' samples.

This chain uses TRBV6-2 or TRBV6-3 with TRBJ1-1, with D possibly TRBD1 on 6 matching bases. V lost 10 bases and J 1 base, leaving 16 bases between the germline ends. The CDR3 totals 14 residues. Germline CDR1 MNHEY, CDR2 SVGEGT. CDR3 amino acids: CATTESTGNTEAFF. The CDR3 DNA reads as TGTGCCACTACGGAATCGACAGGGAACACTGAAGCTTTCTTT.

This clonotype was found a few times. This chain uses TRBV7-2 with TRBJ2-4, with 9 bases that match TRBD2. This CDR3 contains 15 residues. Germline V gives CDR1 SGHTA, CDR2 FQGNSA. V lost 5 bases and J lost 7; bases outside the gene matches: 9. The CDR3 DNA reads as TGTGCCAGCAGCCTCACTAGCGGGCGGGAGAACATTCAGTACTTC. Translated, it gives CASSLTSGRENIQYF.

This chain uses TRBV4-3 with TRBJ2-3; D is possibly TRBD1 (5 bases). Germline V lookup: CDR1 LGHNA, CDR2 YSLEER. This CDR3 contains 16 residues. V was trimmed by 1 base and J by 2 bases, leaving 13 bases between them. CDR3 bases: TGCGCCAGCAGCCAAGGTATTTCCAGGGTCACAGATACGCAGTATTTT. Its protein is CASSQGISRVTDTQYF.

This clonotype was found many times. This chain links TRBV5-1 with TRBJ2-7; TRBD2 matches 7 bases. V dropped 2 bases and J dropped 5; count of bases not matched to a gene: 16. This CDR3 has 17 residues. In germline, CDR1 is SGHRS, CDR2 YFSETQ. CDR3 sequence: CASSFGEGLLQTDEQYF. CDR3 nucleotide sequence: TGCGCCAGCAGCTTTGGGGAGGGACTACTGCAGACTGACGAGCAGTACTTC.

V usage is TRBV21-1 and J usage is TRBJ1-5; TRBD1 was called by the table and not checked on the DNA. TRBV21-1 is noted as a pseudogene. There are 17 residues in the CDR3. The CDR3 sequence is CASSNRDPIRPNQPQHF. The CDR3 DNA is TGTGCCAGCAGCAATAGGGACCCGATAAGGCCCAATCAGCCCCAGCATTTT.

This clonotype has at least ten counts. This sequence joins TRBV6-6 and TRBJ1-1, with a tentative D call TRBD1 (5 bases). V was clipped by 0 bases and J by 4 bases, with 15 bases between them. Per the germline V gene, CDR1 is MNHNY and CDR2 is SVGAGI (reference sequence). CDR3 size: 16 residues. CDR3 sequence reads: CASSYSTALRGTEAFF. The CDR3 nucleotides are TGTGCCAGCAGTTACTCGACAGCCCTAAGGGGCACTGAAGCTTTCTTT.

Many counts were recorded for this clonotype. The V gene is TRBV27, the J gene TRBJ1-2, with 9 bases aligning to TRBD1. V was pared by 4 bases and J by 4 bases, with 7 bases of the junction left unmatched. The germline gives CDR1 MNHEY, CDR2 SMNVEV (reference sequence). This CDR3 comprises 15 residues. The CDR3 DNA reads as TGTGCCAGCAGTTCACGGACAGGGGCTTCCTATGGCTACACCTTC. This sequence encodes CASSSRTGASYGYTF.

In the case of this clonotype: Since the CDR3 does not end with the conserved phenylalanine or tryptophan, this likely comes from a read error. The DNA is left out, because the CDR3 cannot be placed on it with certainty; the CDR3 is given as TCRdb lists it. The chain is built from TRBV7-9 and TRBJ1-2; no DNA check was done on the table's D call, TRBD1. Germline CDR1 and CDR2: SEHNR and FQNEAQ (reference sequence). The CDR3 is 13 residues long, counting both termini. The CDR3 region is CASSSADRGGLRA.

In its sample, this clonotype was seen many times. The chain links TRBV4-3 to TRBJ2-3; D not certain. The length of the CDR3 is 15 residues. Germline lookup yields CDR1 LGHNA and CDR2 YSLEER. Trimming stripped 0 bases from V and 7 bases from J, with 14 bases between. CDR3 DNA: TGCGCCAGCAGCCAAGATAACAATTACCCGAATACGCAGTATTTT. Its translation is CASSQDNNYPNTQYF.

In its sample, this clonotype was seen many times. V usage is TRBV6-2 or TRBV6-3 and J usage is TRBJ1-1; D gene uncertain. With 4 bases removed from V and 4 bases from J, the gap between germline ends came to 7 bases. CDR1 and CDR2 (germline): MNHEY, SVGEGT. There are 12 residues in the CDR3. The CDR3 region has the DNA TGTGCCAGCAGTTCCTTTAGCACTGAAGCTTTCTTT. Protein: CASSSFSTEAFF.

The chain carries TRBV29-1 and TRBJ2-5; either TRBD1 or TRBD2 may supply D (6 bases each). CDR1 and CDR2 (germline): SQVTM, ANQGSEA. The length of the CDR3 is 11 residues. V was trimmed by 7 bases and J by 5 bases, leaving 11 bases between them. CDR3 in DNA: TGCAGCGGGGGGGCGATGGAGACCCAGTACTTC. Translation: CSGGAMETQYF. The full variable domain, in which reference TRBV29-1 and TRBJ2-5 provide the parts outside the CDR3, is SAVISQKPSRDICQRGTSLTIQCQVDSQVTMMFWYRQQPGQSLTLIATANQGSEATYESGFVIDKFPISRPNLTFSTLTVSNMSPEDSSIYLCSGGAMETQYFGPGTRLLVL.

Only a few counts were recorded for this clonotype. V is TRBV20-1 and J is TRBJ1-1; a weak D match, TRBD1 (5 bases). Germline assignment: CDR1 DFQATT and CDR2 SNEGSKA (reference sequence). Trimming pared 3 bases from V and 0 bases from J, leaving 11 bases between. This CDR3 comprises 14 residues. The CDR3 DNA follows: TGCAGTGCTAGGGGGAGGGGACTGAACACTGAAGCTTTCTTT. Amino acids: CSARGRGLNTEAFF.

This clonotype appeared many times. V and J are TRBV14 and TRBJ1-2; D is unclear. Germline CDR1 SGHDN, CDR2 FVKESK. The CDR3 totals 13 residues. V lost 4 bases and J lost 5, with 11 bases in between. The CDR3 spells CASSPRQGYGYTF. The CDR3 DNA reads TGTGCCAGCAGCCCTCGACAAGGGTATGGCTACACCTTC. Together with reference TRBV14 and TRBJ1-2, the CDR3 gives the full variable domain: EAGVTQFPSHSVIEKGQTVTLRCDPISGHDNLYWYRRVMGKEIKFLLHFVKESKQDESGMPNNRFLAERTGGTYSTLKVQPAELEDSGVYFCASSPRQGYGYTFGSGTRLTVV.

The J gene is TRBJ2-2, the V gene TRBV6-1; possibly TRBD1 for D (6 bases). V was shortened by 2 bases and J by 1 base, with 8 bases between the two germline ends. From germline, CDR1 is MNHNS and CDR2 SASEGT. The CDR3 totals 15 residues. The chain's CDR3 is CASSELGQNTGELFF. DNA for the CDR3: TGTGCCAGCAGTGAACTGGGACAGAACACCGGGGAGCTGTTTTTT.

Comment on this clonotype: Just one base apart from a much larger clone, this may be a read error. The CDR3 spells CASRLGQDQETQYF. The CDR3 bases are TGTGCCAGCAGACTCGGACAGGACCAAGAGACCCAGTACTTC. The V and J genes are TRBV12-3 or TRBV12-4 and TRBJ2-5; 7 nucleotides agree with TRBD1. This CDR3 region has 14 residues. The V and J ends lost 6 bases and 0 bases, in that order; junction bases with no gene match: 4.

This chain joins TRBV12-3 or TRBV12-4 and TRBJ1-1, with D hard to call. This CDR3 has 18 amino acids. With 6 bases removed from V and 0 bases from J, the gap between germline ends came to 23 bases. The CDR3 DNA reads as TGTGCCAGCAGGCAAGGTTGGGGTCCTACCGCCTTGAACACTGAAGCTTTCTTT. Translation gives CASRQGWGPTALNTEAFF.

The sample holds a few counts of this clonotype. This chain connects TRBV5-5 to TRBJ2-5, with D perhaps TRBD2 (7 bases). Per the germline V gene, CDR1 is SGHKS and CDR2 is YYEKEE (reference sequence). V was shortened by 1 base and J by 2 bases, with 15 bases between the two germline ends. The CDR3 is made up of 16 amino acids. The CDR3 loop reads CASSLSLRGTQETQYF. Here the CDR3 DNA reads TGTGCCAGCAGCTTGTCTTTGCGGGGGACACAAGAGACCCAGTACTTC.

CDR3 sequence (DNA): TGCAGCGTCCGAGGACAGTCAGATACGCAGTATTTT. This translates into CSVRGQSDTQYF. This sequence joins TRBV29-1 and TRBJ2-3; possibly TRBD1 for D (6 bases). Germline CDR1 reads SQVTM; CDR2 reads ANQGSEA. The CDR3 consists of 12 residues. V was shortened by 6 bases and J by 4 bases, with 11 bases between the two germline ends.

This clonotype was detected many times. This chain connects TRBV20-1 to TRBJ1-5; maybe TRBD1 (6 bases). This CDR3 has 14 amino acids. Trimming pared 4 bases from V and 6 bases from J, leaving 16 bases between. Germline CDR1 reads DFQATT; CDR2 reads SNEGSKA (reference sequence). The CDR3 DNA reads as TGCAGTGCTAACCGTCCGGGGGCCAGTCAGCCCCAGCATTTT. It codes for CSANRPGASQPQHF.

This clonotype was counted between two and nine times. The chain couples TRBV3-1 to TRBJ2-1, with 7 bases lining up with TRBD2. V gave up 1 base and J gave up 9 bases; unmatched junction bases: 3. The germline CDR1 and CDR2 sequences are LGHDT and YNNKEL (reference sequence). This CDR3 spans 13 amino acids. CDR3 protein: CASSQGEGIEQFF. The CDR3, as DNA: TGTGCCAGCAGCCAAGGGGAGGGAATTGAGCAGTTCTTC.